This T cell receptor (beta chain) was profiled in a study of blood T cell repertoires in COVID-19. Using immunoSEQ multiplex PCR, the repertoire was profiled, and TCRdb retains in-frame clones only, with some absent. The sample consists of approximately 270,000 clones, roughly 86% of them appearing once. This CDR3 comprises 18 residues. J was trimmed by 0 bases and V by 0 bases; bases with no gene match: 6. Germline CDR1 is SGHRS and CDR2 is YFSETQ. This clonotype was sampled from a man in his forties with active or convalescent COVID-19. V usage is TRBV5-1 and J usage is TRBJ2-3; 11 bases match TRBD2. Sequencing was carried out using peripheral blood. CDR3 DNA sequence: TGCGCCAGCAGCTTGGCGGTAGCGGGAGGGTCTAGCACAGATACGCAGTATTTT. This gives the protein CASSLAVAGGSSTDTQYF.